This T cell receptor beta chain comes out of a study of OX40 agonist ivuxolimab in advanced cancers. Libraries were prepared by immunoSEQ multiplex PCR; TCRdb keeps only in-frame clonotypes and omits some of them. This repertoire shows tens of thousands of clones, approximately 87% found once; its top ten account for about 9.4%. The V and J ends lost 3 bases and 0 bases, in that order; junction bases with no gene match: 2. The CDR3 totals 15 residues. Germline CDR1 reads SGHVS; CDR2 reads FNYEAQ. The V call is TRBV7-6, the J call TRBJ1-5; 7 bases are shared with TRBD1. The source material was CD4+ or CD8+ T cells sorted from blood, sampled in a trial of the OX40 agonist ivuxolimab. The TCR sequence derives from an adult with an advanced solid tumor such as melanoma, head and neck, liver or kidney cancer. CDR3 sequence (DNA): TGTGCCAGCAGCTTGACAGGGAATAGCAATCAGCCCCAGCATTTT. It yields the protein CASSLTGNSNQPQHF.